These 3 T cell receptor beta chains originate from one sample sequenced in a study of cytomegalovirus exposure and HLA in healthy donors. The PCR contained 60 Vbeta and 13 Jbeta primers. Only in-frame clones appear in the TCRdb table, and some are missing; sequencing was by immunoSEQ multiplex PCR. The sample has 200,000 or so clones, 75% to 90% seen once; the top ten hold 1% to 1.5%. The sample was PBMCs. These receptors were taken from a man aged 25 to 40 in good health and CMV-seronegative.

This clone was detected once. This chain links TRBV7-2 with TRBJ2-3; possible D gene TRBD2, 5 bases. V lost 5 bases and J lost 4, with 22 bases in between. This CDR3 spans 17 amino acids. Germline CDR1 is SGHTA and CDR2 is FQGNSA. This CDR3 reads CASSTPSRGWFADTQYF. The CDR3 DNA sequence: TGTGCCAGCAGCACACCTTCGAGAGGGTGGTTTGCAGATACGCAGTATTTT.

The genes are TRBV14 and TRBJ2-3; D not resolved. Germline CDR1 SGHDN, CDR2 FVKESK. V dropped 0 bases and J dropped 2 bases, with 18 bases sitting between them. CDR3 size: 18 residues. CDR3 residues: CASSQDAMRRPDTDTQYF. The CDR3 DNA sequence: TGTGCCAGCAGCCAAGACGCGATGAGGCGACCAGACACAGATACGCAGTATTTT.

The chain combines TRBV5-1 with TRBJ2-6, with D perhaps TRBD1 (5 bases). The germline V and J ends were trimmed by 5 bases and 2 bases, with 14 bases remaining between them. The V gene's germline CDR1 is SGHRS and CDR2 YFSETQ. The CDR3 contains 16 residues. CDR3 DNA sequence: TGCGCCAGCAGGCCCCCCAGGGTGGCTGGGGCCAACGTCCTGACTTTC. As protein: CASRPPRVAGANVLTF.